Here is one T cell receptor (beta chain) with its context. The target antigen is unknown. This sample was taken from a study of CXCR3-negative and CXCR3-positive naive CD8 T cells. Study at large: Across all libraries, TRB reads numbered about 135 million, with about 1.5 +/- 0.3 million in each library.

Findings of the study overall: Naive cells that were CXCR3-positive had more hydrophobic TRB CDR3s (compared with CXCR3-negative naive cells). Similar TRBV-TRBJ usage characterized naive CXCR3-negative and CXCR3-positive cells; memory cells differed.

TRB cDNA libraries were made by UMI-labeled 5' RACE. TCRdb re-called the 5' RACE reads; one entry per CDR3 protein, DNA not given. The sample has 130,000 or so distinct CDR3 sequences; the top ten hold 0.29%. The clonotype comes from a human donor in good health. Some clones in this sample may be carry-over from other donors' samples. The specimen sequenced was naive CXCR3- CD8+ T cells from blood. Subset meaning: CD45RO-CCR7+CD27+CD95- naive CD8+ T cells lacking CXCR3 (TNR3-).

The CDR3 spells CASSQDWRQEPSNGYEQYF. The chain has TRBV4-3 and TRBJ2-7; TCRdb's D call, TRBD2, is unchecked because there is no DNA. In germline, CDR1 is LGHNA, CDR2 YSLEER. CDR3 size: 19 residues.